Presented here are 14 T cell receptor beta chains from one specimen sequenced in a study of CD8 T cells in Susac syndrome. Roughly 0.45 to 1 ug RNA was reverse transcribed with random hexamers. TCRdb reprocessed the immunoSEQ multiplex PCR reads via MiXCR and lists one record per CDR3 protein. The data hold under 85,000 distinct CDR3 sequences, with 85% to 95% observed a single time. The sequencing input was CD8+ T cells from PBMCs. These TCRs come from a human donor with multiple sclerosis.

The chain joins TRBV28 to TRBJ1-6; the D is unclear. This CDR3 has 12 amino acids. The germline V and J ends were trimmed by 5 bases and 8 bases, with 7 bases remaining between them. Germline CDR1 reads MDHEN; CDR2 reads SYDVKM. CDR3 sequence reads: CASSSEDSPLHF. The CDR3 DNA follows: TGTGCCAGCAGTAGTGAGGATTCACCCCTCCACTTT.

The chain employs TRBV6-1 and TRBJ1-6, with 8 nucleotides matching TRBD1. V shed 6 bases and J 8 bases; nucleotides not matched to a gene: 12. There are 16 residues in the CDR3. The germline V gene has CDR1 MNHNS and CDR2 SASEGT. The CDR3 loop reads CASRKTRDRPYSPLHF. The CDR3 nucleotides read TGTGCCAGCAGAAAAACCCGGGACAGGCCATATTCACCCCTCCACTTT.

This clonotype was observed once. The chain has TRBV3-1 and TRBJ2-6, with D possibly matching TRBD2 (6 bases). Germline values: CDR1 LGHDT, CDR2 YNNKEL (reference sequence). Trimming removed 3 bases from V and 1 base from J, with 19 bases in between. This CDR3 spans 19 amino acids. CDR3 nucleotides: TGTGCCAGCAGCCAGGGCGGGGTAGCGGAAGTTTCTGGGGCCAACGTCCTGACTTTC. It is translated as CASSQGGVAEVSGANVLTF. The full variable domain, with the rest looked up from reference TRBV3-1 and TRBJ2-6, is DTAVSQTPKYLVTQMGNDKSIKCEQNLGHDTMYWYKQDSKKFLKIMFSYNNKELIINETVPNRFSPKSPDKAHLNLHINSLELGDSAVYFCASSQGGVAEVSGANVLTFGAGSRLTVL.

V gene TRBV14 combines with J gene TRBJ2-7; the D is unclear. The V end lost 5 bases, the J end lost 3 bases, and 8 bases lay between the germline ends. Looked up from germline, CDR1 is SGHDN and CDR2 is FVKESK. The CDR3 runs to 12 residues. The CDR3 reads CASSYNHYEQYF. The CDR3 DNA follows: TGTGCCAGCAGCTACAATCACTACGAGCAGTACTTC.

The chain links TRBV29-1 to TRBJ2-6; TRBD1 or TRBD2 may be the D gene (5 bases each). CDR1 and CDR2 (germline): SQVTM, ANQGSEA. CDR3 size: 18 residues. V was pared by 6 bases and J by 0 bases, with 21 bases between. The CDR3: CSVATPGPPLSGANVLTF. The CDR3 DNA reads TGCAGCGTAGCAACACCGGGACCCCCCCTCTCTGGGGCCAACGTCCTGACTTTC.

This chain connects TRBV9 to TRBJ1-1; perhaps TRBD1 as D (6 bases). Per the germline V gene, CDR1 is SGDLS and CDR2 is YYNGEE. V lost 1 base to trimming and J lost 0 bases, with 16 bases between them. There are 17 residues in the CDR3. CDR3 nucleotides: TGTGCCAGCAGCGTAAAGGGGGTGGCAGGGATGAACACTGAAGCTTTCTTT. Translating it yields CASSVKGVAGMNTEAFF.

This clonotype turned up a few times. As DNA, the CDR3 is TGTGCCAGTAAGGGCTCCTACAATGAGCAGTTCTTC. This sequence encodes CASKGSYNEQFF. The chain combines TRBV27 with TRBJ2-1; D is undetermined. Germline lookup yields CDR1 MNHEY and CDR2 SMNVEV (reference sequence). CDR3 size: 12 residues. V was clipped by 9 bases and J by 0 bases, with 6 bases between them.

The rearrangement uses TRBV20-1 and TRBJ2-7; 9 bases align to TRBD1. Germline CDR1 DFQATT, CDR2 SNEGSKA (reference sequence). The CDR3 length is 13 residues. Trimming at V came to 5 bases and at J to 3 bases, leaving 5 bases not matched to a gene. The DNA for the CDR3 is TGCAGTGCTGGGGACAGGGTCCGCTACGAGCAGTACTTC. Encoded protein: CSAGDRVRYEQYF.

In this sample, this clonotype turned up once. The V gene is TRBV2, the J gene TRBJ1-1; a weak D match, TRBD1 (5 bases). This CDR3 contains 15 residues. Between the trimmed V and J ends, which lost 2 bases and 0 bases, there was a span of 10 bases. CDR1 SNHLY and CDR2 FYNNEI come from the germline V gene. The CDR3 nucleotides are TGTGCCAGCAGTGAAATTGGGACGGTGAACACTGAAGCTTTCTTT. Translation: CASSEIGTVNTEAFF.

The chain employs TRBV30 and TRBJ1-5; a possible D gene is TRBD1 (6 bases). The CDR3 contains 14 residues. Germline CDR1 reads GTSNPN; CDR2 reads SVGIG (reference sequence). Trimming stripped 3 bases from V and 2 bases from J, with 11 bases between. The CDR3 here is CAWSEDSGNQPQHF. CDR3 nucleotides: TGTGCCTGGAGCGAGGACAGCGGCAATCAGCCCCAGCATTTT.

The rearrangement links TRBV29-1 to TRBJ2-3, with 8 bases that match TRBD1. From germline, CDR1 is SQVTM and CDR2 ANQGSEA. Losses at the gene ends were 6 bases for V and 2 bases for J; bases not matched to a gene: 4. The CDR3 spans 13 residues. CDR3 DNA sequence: TGCAGCGTCACAGGGGGTTACACAGATACGCAGTATTTT. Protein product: CSVTGGYTDTQYF.

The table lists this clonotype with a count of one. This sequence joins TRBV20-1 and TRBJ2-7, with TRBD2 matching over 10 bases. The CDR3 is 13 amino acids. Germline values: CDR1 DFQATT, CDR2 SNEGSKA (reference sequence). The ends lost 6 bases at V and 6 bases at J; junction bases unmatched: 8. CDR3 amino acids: CSALLAGPLEQYF. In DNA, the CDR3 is TGCAGTGCCTTACTAGCGGGGCCCCTCGAGCAGTACTTC.

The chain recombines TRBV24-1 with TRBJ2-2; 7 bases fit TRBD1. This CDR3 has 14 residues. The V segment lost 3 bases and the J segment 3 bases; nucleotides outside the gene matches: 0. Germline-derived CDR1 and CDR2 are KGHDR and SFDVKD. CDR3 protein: CATSDDRDTGELFF. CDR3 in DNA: TGTGCCACCAGTGATGACAGGGACACCGGGGAGCTGTTTTTT.

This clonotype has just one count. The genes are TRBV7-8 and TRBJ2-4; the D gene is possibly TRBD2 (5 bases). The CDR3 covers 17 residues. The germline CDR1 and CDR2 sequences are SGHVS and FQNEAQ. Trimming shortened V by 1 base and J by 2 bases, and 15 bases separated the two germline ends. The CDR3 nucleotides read TGTGCCAGCAGCTTAGGGGTAGAGGGTTTGACCAAAAACATTCAGTACTTC. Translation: CASSLGVEGLTKNIQYF.